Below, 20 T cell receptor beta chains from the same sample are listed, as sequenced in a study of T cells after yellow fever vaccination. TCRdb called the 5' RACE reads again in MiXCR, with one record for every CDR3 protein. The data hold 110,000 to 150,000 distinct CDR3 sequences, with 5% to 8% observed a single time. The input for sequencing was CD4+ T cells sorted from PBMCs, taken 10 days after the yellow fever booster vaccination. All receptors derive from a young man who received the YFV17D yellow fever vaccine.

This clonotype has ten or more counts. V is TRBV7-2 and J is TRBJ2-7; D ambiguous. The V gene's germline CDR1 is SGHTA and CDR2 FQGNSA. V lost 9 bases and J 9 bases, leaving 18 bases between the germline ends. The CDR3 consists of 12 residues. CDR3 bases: TGTGCCAGTGGGTTCGGCCCAACCGGGCAGTACTTC. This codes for CASGFGPTGQYF.

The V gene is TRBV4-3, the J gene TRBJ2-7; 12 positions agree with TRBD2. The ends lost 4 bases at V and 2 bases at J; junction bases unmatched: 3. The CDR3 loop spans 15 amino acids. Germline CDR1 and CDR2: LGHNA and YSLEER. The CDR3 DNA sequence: TGCGCCAGCAGCCCCGGACTAGCGGGAACCTACGAGCAGTACTTC. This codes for CASSPGLAGTYEQYF.

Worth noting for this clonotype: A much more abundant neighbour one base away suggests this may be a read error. The CDR3 protein is CASSMVQGHTQYF. CDR3 DNA sequence: TGTGCCAGCAGTATGGTTCAGGGCCATACCCAGTACTTC. The V call is TRBV7-3, the J call TRBJ2-5, with D maybe TRBD1 (5 bases). The germline V and J ends were trimmed by 6 bases and 8 bases, with 16 bases remaining between them. Germline values: CDR1 SGHTA, CDR2 FQGTGA. The CDR3 runs to 13 residues.

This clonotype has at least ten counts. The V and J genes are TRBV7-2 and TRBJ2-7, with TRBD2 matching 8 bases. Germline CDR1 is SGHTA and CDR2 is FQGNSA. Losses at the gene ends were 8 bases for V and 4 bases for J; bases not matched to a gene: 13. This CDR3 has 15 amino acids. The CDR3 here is CASANSGGEYYEQYF. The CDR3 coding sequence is TGTGCCAGCGCCAACAGCGGGGGAGAGTATTACGAGCAGTACTTC.

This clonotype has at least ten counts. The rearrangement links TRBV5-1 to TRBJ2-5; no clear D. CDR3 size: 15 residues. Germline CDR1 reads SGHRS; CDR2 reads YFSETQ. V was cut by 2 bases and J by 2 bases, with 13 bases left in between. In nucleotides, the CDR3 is TGCGCCAGCAGCTTTAATGGGCTAGAGCAAGAGACCCAGTACTTC. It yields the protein CASSFNGLEQETQYF.

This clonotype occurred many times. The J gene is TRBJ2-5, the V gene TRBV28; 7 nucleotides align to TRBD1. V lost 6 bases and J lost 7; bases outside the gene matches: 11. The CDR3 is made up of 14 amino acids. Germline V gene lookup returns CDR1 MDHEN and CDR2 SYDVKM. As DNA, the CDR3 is TGTGCCAGCAGACTACAGGGGCCGAGGGGGACCCAGTACTTC. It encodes CASRLQGPRGTQYF.

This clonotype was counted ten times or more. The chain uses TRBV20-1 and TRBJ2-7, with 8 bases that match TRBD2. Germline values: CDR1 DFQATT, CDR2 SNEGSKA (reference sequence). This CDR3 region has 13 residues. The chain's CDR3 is CSRSGRSPNEQYF. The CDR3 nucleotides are TGCAGCAGAAGCGGGAGATCCCCCAACGAGCAGTACTTC.

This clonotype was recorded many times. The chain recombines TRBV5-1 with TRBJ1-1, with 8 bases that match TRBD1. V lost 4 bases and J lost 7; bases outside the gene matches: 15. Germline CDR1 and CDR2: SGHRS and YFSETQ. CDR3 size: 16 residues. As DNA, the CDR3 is TGCGCCAGCAGCCCGGAAGGACAGGGATTAAAATTTGAAGCTTTCTTT. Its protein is CASSPEGQGLKFEAFF.

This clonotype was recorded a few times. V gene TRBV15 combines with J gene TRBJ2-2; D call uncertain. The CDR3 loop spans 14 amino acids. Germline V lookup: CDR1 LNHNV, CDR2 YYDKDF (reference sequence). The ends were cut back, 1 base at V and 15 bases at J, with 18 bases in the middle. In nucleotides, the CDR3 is TGTGCCACCAGCAGAGGGCCCCCAGTTGCAAACGTGTTTTTT. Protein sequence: CATSRGPPVANVFF.

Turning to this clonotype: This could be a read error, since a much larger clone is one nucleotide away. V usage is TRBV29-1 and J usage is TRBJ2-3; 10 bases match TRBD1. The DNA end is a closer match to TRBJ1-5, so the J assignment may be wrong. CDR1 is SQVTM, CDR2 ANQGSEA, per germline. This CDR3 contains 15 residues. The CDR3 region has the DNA TGCAGCGTTGACAGGACAGGGGGGAATTTGGATACGCAGCATTTT. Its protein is CSVDRTGGNLDTQHF.

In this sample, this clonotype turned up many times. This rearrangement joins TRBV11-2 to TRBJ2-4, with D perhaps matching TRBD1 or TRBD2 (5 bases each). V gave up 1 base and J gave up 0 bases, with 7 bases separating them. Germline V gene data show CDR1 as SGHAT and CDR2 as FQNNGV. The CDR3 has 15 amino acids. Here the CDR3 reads CASSLVGGAKNIQYF. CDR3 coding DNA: TGTGCCAGCAGCTTAGTTGGGGGAGCCAAAAACATTCAGTACTTC.

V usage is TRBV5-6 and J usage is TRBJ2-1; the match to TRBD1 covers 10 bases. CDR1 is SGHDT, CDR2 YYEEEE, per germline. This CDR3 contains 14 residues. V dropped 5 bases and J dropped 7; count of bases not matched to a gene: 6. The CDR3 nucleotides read TGTGCCAGCAGTTCCCGGGACAGGGGTAATGAGCAGTTCTTC. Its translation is CASSSRDRGNEQFF.

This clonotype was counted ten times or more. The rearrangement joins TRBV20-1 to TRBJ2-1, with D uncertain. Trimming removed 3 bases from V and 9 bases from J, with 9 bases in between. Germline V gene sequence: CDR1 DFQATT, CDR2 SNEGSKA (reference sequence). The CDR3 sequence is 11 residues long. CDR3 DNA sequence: TGCAGTGCTAGGAATATGCCTGAGCAGTTCTTC. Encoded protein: CSARNMPEQFF.

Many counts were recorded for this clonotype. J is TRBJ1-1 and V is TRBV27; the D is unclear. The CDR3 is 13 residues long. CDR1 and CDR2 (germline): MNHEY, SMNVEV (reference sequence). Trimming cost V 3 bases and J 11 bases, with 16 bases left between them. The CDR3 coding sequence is TGTGCCAGCAGTTTCCGCAGCGGGGAGTTGGCTTTCTTT. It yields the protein CASSFRSGELAFF.

CDR3 loop: CASSLNEWGDGYTF. CDR3 DNA: TGTGCCAGCAGTTTAAATGAATGGGGGGATGGCTACACCTTC. V usage is TRBV12-3 or TRBV12-4 and J usage is TRBJ1-2, with D possibly TRBD1 on 5 matching bases. V lost 2 bases and J 6 bases, leaving 13 bases between the germline ends. CDR3 length: 14 amino acids.

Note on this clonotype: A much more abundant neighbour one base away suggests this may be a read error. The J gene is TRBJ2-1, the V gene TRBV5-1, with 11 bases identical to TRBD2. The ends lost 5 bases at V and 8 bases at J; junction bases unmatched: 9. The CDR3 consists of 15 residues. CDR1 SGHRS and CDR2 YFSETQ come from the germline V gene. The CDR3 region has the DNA TGCGCCAGCAGTAACCCTAGCGGGAGGACGTATGAGCAGTTCTTC. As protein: CASSNPSGRTYEQFF.

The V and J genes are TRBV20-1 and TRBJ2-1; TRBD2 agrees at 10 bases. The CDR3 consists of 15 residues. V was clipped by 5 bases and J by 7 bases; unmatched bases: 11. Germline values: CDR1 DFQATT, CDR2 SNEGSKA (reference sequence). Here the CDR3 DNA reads TGCAGTGCTTCTCCAGCGGGAGGGGCTCCAAATGAGCAGTTCTTC. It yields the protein CSASPAGGAPNEQFF.

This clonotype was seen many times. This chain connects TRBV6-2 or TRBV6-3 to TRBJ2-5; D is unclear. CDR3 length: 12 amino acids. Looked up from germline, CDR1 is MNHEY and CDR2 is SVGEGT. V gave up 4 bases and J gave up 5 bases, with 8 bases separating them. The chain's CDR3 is CASSSSRETQYF. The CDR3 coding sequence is TGTGCCAGCAGTTCTAGTCGGGAGACCCAGTACTTC.

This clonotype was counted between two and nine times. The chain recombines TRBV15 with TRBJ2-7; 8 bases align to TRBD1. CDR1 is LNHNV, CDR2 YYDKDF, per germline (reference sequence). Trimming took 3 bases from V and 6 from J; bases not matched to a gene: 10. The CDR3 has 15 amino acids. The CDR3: CATSRASGGWSEQYF. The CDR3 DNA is TGTGCCACCAGCAGGGCCTCAGGGGGCTGGTCCGAGCAGTACTTC.

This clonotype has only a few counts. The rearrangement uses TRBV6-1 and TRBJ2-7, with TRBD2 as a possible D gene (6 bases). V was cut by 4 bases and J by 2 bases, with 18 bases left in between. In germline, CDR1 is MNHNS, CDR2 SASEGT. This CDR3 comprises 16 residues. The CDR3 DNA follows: TGTGCCAGCAGTGCCCTGGGAGCGGGTGGCACCTACGAGCAGTACTTC. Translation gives CASSALGAGGTYEQYF.